Presented here are 8 T cell receptor beta chains from one specimen sequenced in a study of blood T cell repertoires in COVID-19 (dated by TCRdb to 2020 to 2021). The library relied on the immunoSEQ multiplex PCR assay. The immuneACCESS repertoire file appears here via TCRdb, limited to in-frame rearrangements. These files lack a portion of the clones; in checked studies, under half of the deficit traces to unresolved V genes, and the cause of the others is not known. This sample gives hundreds of thousands of clones in total; approximately 80% of them show up just once. About 4% of the sample is in the top ten clones. Sequencing was carried out using PBMCs or T cells enriched from blood (not recorded which). These receptors were taken from a man aged 30 to 39 with acute COVID-19.

The V call is TRBV6-1, the J call TRBJ1-6, with 7 bases aligning to TRBD1. Germline values: CDR1 MNHNS, CDR2 SASEGT. CDR3 length: 14 residues. V gave up 1 base and J gave up 9 bases; unmatched junction bases: 3. The CDR3 DNA reads as TGTGCCAGCAGTGAAGACAGGGGCCGTTCACCCCTCCACTTT. Its translation: CASSEDRGRSPLHF.

This sequence joins TRBV28 and TRBJ1-1; 7 nucleotides agree with TRBD1. The germline CDR1 and CDR2 sequences are MDHEN and SYDVKM. The CDR3 has 14 residues. J gave up 1 base and V 5 bases, and 4 bases lay outside the gene matches. The CDR3 is CASSMGQPNTEAFF. The CDR3, as DNA: TGTGCCAGCAGTATGGGACAGCCGAACACTGAAGCTTTCTTT. The full variable domain, with the rest looked up from reference TRBV28 and TRBJ1-1, is DVKVTQSSRYLVKRTGEKVFLECVQDMDHENMFWYRQDPGLGLRLIYFSYDVKMKEKGDIPEGYSVSREKKERFSLILESASTNQTSMYLCASSMGQPNTEAFFGQGTRLTVV.

The chain is built from TRBV24-1 and TRBJ1-5, with TRBD1 matching 7 bases. V was clipped by 4 bases and J by 4 bases; unmatched bases: 6. CDR1 and CDR2 from the germline V gene are KGHDR and SFDVKD. The length of the CDR3 is 15 residues. The DNA for the CDR3 is TGTGCCACCAGTGACCGACAGGGAGGTAATCAGCCCCAGCATTTT. Translated, it gives CATSDRQGGNQPQHF.

The V and J genes are TRBV11-2 and TRBJ2-7; the match to TRBD2 covers 10 bases. The V segment lost 6 bases and the J segment 4 bases; nucleotides outside the gene matches: 6. The CDR3 spans 14 residues. Germline CDR1 and CDR2: SGHAT and FQNNGV. CDR3 coding DNA: TGTGCCAGCAGAGAAGCGGGGGGGTGGTACGAGCAGTACTTC. This gives the protein CASREAGGWYEQYF.

The chain uses TRBV10-2 and TRBJ2-5, with a possible D match to TRBD2 (5 bases). Deletions cut 3 bases from V and 1 base from J, with 12 bases between. This CDR3 has 15 amino acids. Looked up from germline, CDR1 is WSHSY and CDR2 is SAAADI. CDR3 sequence reads: CASSDRRALQETQYF. The CDR3 bases are TGCGCCAGCAGTGATAGGCGGGCCCTCCAAGAGACCCAGTACTTC.

This chain uses TRBV5-1 with TRBJ1-1, with a possible D match to TRBD1 (5 bases). CDR3 length: 11 residues. Germline CDR1 and CDR2: SGHRS and YFSETQ. V shed 2 bases and J shed 8 bases, with 7 bases lying between them. The DNA of the CDR3 is TGCGCCAGCAGCTTAAAGGGGGAAGCTTTCTTT. As protein: CASSLKGEAFF.

For this clone: This may be a read error: a much more frequent sequence differs by one nucleotide. The V call is TRBV7-9, the J call TRBJ1-1, with TRBD1 identical over 8 bases. The CDR3 totals 14 residues. Germline lookup yields CDR1 SEHNR and CDR2 FQNEAQ (reference sequence). The V and J ends lost 5 bases and 10 bases, in that order; junction bases with no gene match: 12. CDR3 region: CASSRGQVQLGAFF. The CDR3 coding sequence is TGTGCCAGCAGCCGGGGACAGGTACAACTTGGAGCTTTCTTT.

The rearrangement links TRBV5-6 to TRBJ2-5; 7 nucleotides line up with TRBD1. The CDR3 runs to 15 residues. J was trimmed by 5 bases and V by 0 bases; bases with no gene match: 7. Germline values: CDR1 SGHDT, CDR2 YYEEEE. The CDR3 region is CASSLGQGRGETQYF. The CDR3 DNA reads TGTGCCAGCAGCTTGGGACAGGGTCGAGGGGAGACCCAGTACTTC.